Listed here are 24 T cell receptor beta chains from one sample, sequenced in a study of cytomegalovirus exposure and HLA in healthy donors (TCRdb year 2017). The library was prepared using the immunoSEQ multiplex PCR assay. For the multiplex PCR, a mixture combining 60 forward primers for TCR Vbeta segments and 13 reverse primers for TCR Jbeta segments was used. TCRdb's version of the immuneACCESS table is confined to in-frame rearrangements and falls short of the full clone set. An unresolved V gene accounts for under half of the shortfall where checked; the remainder is of unknown origin. This specimen's table enumerates around 70,000 clones. Clones ranked in the top ten supply roughly 2.3% of the sample. Material for sequencing was PBMCs. The receptors derive from a female donor in good health and CMV-seropositive.

The chain joins TRBV27 to TRBJ1-5; tentative D call: TRBD1 (6 bases). Germline-derived CDR1 and CDR2 are MNHEY and SMNVEV (reference sequence). The CDR3 is 12 residues long. The germline V and J ends were trimmed by 7 bases and 6 bases, with 10 bases remaining between them. CDR3: CASIEGGQPQHF. In nucleotides, the CDR3 is TGTGCCAGCATCGAAGGGGGTCAGCCCCAGCATTTT.

The J gene is TRBJ2-1, the V gene TRBV7-2, with 9 bases matching TRBD2. This CDR3 contains 16 residues. Germline lookup yields CDR1 SGHTA and CDR2 FQGNSA. V shed 4 bases, J shed 6 bases, and the junction held 10 bases outside the gene matches. The CDR3 sequence is CASSSLGLAGSNEQFF. The CDR3 nucleotides read TGTGCCAGCAGCTCTTTGGGGCTAGCGGGAAGCAATGAGCAGTTCTTC.

V and J are TRBV10-2 and TRBJ1-2; D ambiguous. Germline V gene lookup returns CDR1 WSHSY and CDR2 SAAADI. Trimming stripped 3 bases from V and 1 base from J, with 6 bases between. This CDR3 comprises 13 residues. CDR3 region: CASSDSINYGYTF. The CDR3 DNA reads TGCGCCAGCAGTGACAGTATTAACTATGGCTACACCTTC.

The chain carries TRBV18 and TRBJ2-7; the D gene is possibly TRBD1 (6 bases). The CDR3 is 14 residues long. CDR1 is KGHSH, CDR2 LQKENI, per germline. Trimming took 5 bases from V and 2 from J, leaving 13 bases between them. Written as DNA, the CDR3 is TGTGCCAGCTCAACAACGGCAGGGGCCTACGAGCAGTACTTC. Protein product: CASSTTAGAYEQYF.

The chain has TRBV6-1 and TRBJ2-7, with 9 bases identical to TRBD1. Looked up from germline, CDR1 is MNHNS and CDR2 is SASEGT. Trimming took 8 bases from V and 5 from J; bases not matched to a gene: 7. The CDR3 runs 13 residues. CDR3: CASRDRVVHEQYF. CDR3 bases: TGTGCCAGCCGGGACAGGGTGGTTCACGAGCAGTACTTC.

The V gene is TRBV28, the J gene TRBJ1-3, with TRBD1 matching 7 bases. The CDR3 covers 14 residues. The V segment lost 3 bases and the J segment 8 bases; nucleotides outside the gene matches: 7. Germline V CDR1 and CDR2: MDHEN, SYDVKM. The CDR3 protein is CASSLSQGGDTIYF. CDR3 bases: TGTGCCAGCAGTTTGAGTCAGGGGGGCGACACCATATATTTT.

This rearrangement joins TRBV27 to TRBJ2-7, with TRBD2 as a possible D gene (6 bases). Germline lookup yields CDR1 MNHEY and CDR2 SMNVEV (reference sequence). Trimming took 0 bases from V and 7 from J, leaving 10 bases between them. CDR3 size: 13 residues. The CDR3 DNA sequence: TGTGCCAGCAGTTTATCAAGTGGAGGGGAGCAGTACTTC. Translation gives CASSLSSGGEQYF.

The chain is built from TRBV6-5 and TRBJ1-2; 8 bases align to TRBD1. V lost 2 bases to trimming and J lost 8 bases; unmatched junction nucleotides: 4. This CDR3 region has 13 residues. CDR1 is MNHEY, CDR2 SVGAGI, per germline. The CDR3 region is CASSYQGAGGYTF. The CDR3 bases are TGTGCCAGCAGTTACCAGGGGGCGGGGGGCTACACCTTC.

The chain carries TRBV25-1 and TRBJ2-3; D not resolved. Deletions cut 3 bases from V and 0 bases from J, with 7 bases between. The germline gives CDR1 MGHDK, CDR2 SYGVNS. This CDR3 spans 14 amino acids. CDR3 in DNA: TGTGCCAGCAGTGACAGTTCTAGCACAGATACGCAGTATTTT. Residues: CASSDSSSTDTQYF. The full variable domain, with the rest looked up from reference TRBV25-1 and TRBJ2-3, is EADIYQTPRYLVIGTGKKITLECSQTMGHDKMYWYQQDPGMELHLIHYSYGVNSTEKGDLSSESTVSRIRTEHFPLTLESARPSHTSQYLCASSDSSSTDTQYFGPGTRLTVL.

The rearrangement links TRBV28 to TRBJ1-5; the D gene is possibly TRBD1 (6 bases). This CDR3 spans 16 amino acids. V lost 6 bases to trimming and J lost 4 bases, with 19 bases between them. Germline V gene sequence: CDR1 MDHEN, CDR2 SYDVKM. CDR3 region: CASSFVAGRGNQPQHF. The CDR3 DNA is TGTGCCAGCAGCTTCGTCGCCGGCAGGGGTAATCAGCCCCAGCATTTT.

This sequence joins TRBV9 and TRBJ1-2; the D gene is possibly TRBD1 (6 bases). This CDR3 contains 18 residues. With 2 bases removed from V and 0 bases from J, the gap between germline ends came to 20 bases. Germline V gene data show CDR1 as SGDLS and CDR2 as YYNGEE. The DNA for the CDR3 is TGTGCCAGCAGCGTTCAGAGGGACAATCTGGACGCTAACTATGGCTACACCTTC. Amino acid sequence: CASSVQRDNLDANYGYTF.

The chain employs TRBV2 and TRBJ1-4, with D unresolved. The ends were cut back, 6 bases at V and 8 bases at J, with 10 bases in the middle. The CDR3 has 12 amino acids. Germline CDR1 is SNHLY and CDR2 is FYNNEI. CDR3 amino acids: CASRFGSEKLFF. For the CDR3, the DNA is TGTGCCAGCAGGTTTGGCTCCGAAAAACTGTTTTTT.

The V and J genes are TRBV19 and TRBJ2-7; 8 bases fit TRBD1. V lost 5 bases and J lost 5; bases outside the gene matches: 5. Germline lookup yields CDR1 LNHDA and CDR2 SQIVND (reference sequence). The CDR3 is made up of 13 amino acids. This chain's CDR3 is CASSVSGGDEQYF. The CDR3 nucleotides read TGTGCCAGTAGTGTCTCAGGGGGCGACGAGCAGTACTTC.

The gene calls are TRBV9 and TRBJ1-5; TRBD1 agrees at 9 bases. The CDR3 length is 15 residues. Germline values: CDR1 SGDLS, CDR2 YYNGEE. V shed 4 bases, J shed 5 bases, and the junction held 7 bases outside the gene matches. CDR3: CASSLTGGKDQPQHF. Written as DNA, the CDR3 is TGTGCCAGCAGCCTGACAGGGGGGAAAGATCAGCCCCAGCATTTT.

The chain is built from TRBV30 and TRBJ1-1; a weak D match, TRBD1 (6 bases). Trimming removed 0 bases from V and 4 bases from J, with 18 bases in between. The CDR3 is 16 residues long. Germline CDR1 GTSNPN, CDR2 SVGIG (reference sequence). CDR3 sequence: CAWSVFLGGGGTEAFF. The CDR3 nucleotides are TGTGCCTGGAGTGTATTCCTCGGGGGCGGGGGCACTGAAGCTTTCTTT.

The gene calls are TRBV6-4 and TRBJ2-3; TRBD2 agrees at 9 bases. The CDR3 extends over 15 amino acids. J gave up 0 bases and V 8 bases, and 6 bases lay outside the gene matches. Germline V gene lookup returns CDR1 MRHNA and CDR2 SNTAGT. The CDR3 region has the DNA TGTGCCAGCGCAAATGCGGGGGGGAGCACAGATACGCAGTATTTT. This encodes CASANAGGSTDTQYF.

This chain links TRBV30 with TRBJ2-7, with no clear D. Trimming stripped 3 bases from V and 1 base from J, with 10 bases between. The length of the CDR3 is 13 residues. The germline V gene has CDR1 GTSNPN and CDR2 SVGIG (reference sequence). CDR3 region: CAWRLRSSYEQYF. CDR3 DNA sequence: TGTGCCTGGAGATTACGCAGTTCCTACGAGCAGTACTTC.

Written as DNA, the CDR3 is TGTGCCAGCAGTTTATTCCTAACCGGGACAGGGGGCTCCTACGAGCAGTACTTC. Residues: CASSLFLTGTGGSYEQYF. The chain employs TRBV28 and TRBJ2-7, with 11 bases that match TRBD1. V was pared by 1 base and J by 0 bases, with 8 bases of the junction left unmatched. The CDR3 spans 18 residues. In germline, CDR1 is MDHEN, CDR2 SYDVKM.

The V call is TRBV9, the J call TRBJ1-1; D not resolved. This CDR3 region has 13 residues. Germline V gene sequence: CDR1 SGDLS, CDR2 YYNGEE. Trimming pared 7 bases from V and 2 bases from J, leaving 12 bases between. CDR3 sequence (DNA): TGTGCCAGCGAGACGGGATTAAACACTGAAGCTTTCTTT. As protein: CASETGLNTEAFF.

This rearrangement joins TRBV7-9 to TRBJ2-3, with D possibly matching TRBD2 (5 bases). Trimming removed 4 bases at V and 5 bases at J, with 13 bases between. There are 14 residues in the CDR3. CDR1 is SEHNR, CDR2 FQNEAQ, per germline (reference sequence). The CDR3 reads CASSSSGAGDTQYF. In DNA, the CDR3 is TGTGCCAGCAGCTCGAGCGGCGCGGGAGATACGCAGTATTTT.

The chain has TRBV28 and TRBJ1-5; TRBD1 is a possible D gene (6 bases). The CDR3 is made up of 14 amino acids. V lost 6 bases and J 4 bases, leaving 13 bases between the germline ends. Per the germline V gene, CDR1 is MDHEN and CDR2 is SYDVKM. The CDR3 DNA reads as TGTGCCAGCAGAACCGGGACATTGAATCAGCCCCAGCATTTT. This sequence encodes CASRTGTLNQPQHF.

Turning to this clone: Relative to the germline gene, one junction end is altered; a read error may explain this. Here the CDR3 reads CAGSVRSRANYGYTF. The CDR3 DNA sequence: TGTGCCGGGAGTGTACGATCACGAGCTAACTATGGCTACACCTTC. This sequence joins TRBV30 and TRBJ1-2; no clear D. This CDR3 spans 15 amino acids. CDR1 is GTSNPN and CDR2 is SVGIG in the germline V gene (reference sequence).

The J gene is TRBJ2-7, the V gene TRBV2; D unresolved. The length of the CDR3 is 12 residues. Trimming removed 0 bases from V and 7 bases from J, with 7 bases in between. Germline CDR1 and CDR2: SNHLY and FYNNEI. CDR3 sequence reads: CASSEALREQYF. As DNA, the CDR3 is TGTGCCAGCAGTGAAGCCCTGCGGGAGCAGTACTTC.

V gene TRBV2 combines with J gene TRBJ1-1, with unresolved D. Germline V gene data show CDR1 as SNHLY and CDR2 as FYNNEI. CDR3 length equals 11 residues. V was clipped by 7 bases and J by 3 bases, with 6 bases between them. Here the CDR3 DNA reads TGTGCCAGCACCTTCCACACTGAAGCTTTCTTT. Amino acid sequence: CASTFHTEAFF.